Listed here are 22 T cell receptor beta chains from one sample, sequenced in a study of shared clonotypes between healthy human individuals. Some clones are missing from TCRdb's copy, which holds only in-frame ones; the method was immunoSEQ multiplex PCR. The sample contains some 700,000 clones, 90% of which appear only once. Sequences were obtained from memory CD8+ T cells from PBMCs. Sample subset: CD45RO+ cells pooled with CCR7-negative TemRA cells. These receptors were taken from a young man in good health. Some clones in this sample may be carry-over from other donors' samples.

This clone was recorded at least ten times. V and J are TRBV28 and TRBJ2-7; TRBD1 aligns across 8 bases. The junction had 5 bases not matched to a gene; V was cut back by 2 bases and J by 2 bases. CDR1 is MDHEN, CDR2 SYDVKM, per germline. This CDR3 contains 15 residues. For the CDR3, the DNA is TGTGCCAGCAGTTTAATTCAGGGGGCCGCCTACGAGCAGTACTTC. This sequence encodes CASSLIQGAAYEQYF.

The CDR3 protein is CASSYQPPGLRNTIYF. The CDR3 DNA is TGTGCCAGCAGTTATCAACCTCCTGGACTGAGAAACACCATATATTTT. The chain combines TRBV6-5 with TRBJ1-3; D gene uncertain. The CDR3 runs 16 residues. The V gene lost 3 bases and the J gene lost 5 bases, with 17 bases spanning the gap. From germline, CDR1 is MNHEY and CDR2 SVGAGI.

The chain uses TRBV7-8 and TRBJ2-1; D gene unclear. This CDR3 is built from 15 residues. Germline lookup yields CDR1 SGHVS and CDR2 FQNEAQ. V lost 5 bases, J lost 5 bases, and 16 bases lay in between. CDR3 region: CASSTTPPLHNEQFF. The DNA for the CDR3 is TGTGCCAGCAGCACAACCCCCCCTTTGCACAATGAGCAGTTCTTC.

Concerning this clone: The sample has other DNA sequences that encode this CDR3 too. The chain has TRBV27 and TRBJ2-7; no definite D call. Germline V gives CDR1 MNHEY, CDR2 SMNVEV (reference sequence). The CDR3 length is 15 residues. Trimming took off 0 bases at V and 0 bases at J, with 9 bases between the two ends. The CDR3 reads CASSLSGFGSYEQYF. CDR3 nucleotides: TGTGCCAGCAGTTTATCAGGTTTCGGCTCCTACGAGCAGTACTTC.

With respect to this clone: Other DNA sequences from this sample encode an identical CDR3 as well. V usage is TRBV9 and J usage is TRBJ2-6; D is undetermined. This CDR3 is 14 amino acids long. Germline V gene lookup returns CDR1 SGDLS and CDR2 YYNGEE. V was shortened by 1 base and J by 3 bases, with 5 bases between the two germline ends. In DNA, the CDR3 is TGTGCCAGCAGCGTAAGTGGTGGGGCCAACGTCCTGACTTTC. Translating gives CASSVSGGANVLTF.

The chain is built from TRBV6-5 and TRBJ2-4; tentative D call: TRBD2 (5 bases). Deletions cut 2 bases from V and 2 bases from J, with 10 bases between. Germline CDR1 is MNHEY and CDR2 is SVGAGI. CDR3 length: 15 residues. The CDR3 DNA follows: TGTGCCAGCAGTTACAGTCAGCGGTCCAAAAACATTCAGTACTTC. It is translated as CASSYSQRSKNIQYF.

This chain joins TRBV10-3 and TRBJ2-7; 7 positions agree with TRBD2. This CDR3 comprises 14 residues. With V trimmed by 2 bases and J by 6 bases, 7 bases remained unmatched. CDR1 is ENHRY and CDR2 is SYGVKD in the germline V gene. The CDR3 spells CAISEGGSYREQYF. The CDR3 DNA sequence: TGTGCCATCAGTGAGGGCGGGAGTTATCGCGAGCAGTACTTC.

The chain links TRBV7-9 to TRBJ2-7; 12 nucleotides line up with TRBD2. With 5 bases clipped from V and 0 bases from J, the junction kept 5 bases outside the gene matches. Germline assignment: CDR1 SEHNR and CDR2 FQNEAQ (reference sequence). This CDR3 region has 16 residues. The CDR3: CASSHLAGGISYEQYF. DNA for the CDR3: TGTGCCAGCAGCCATCTAGCGGGAGGGATCTCCTACGAGCAGTACTTC. Using reference TRBV7-9 and TRBJ2-7 for the parts outside the CDR3, the full variable domain is DTGVSQNPRHKITKRGQNVTFRCDPISEHNRLYWYRQTLGQGPEFLTYFQNEAQLEKSRLLSDRFSAERPKGSFSTLEIQRTEQGDSAMYLCASSHLAGGISYEQYFGPGTRLTVT.

The chain is built from TRBV7-7 and TRBJ2-7; D is perhaps TRBD2 (6 bases). CDR1 is SSHAT and CDR2 is FNYEAQ in the germline V gene (reference sequence). The CDR3 contains 15 residues. Between the trimmed V and J ends, which lost 1 base and 2 bases, there was a span of 12 bases. The chain's CDR3 is CASSLGPGATYEQYF. The CDR3 nucleotides read TGTGCCAGCAGCTTAGGTCCGGGAGCCACCTACGAGCAGTACTTC.

The CDR3, as DNA: TGTGCCAGCTCAGACAGAGGATACTACAATGAGCAGTTCTTC. It encodes CASSDRGYYNEQFF. The V call is TRBV28, the J call TRBJ2-1; D may be TRBD1 (5 bases). Trimming took off 8 bases at V and 3 bases at J, with 14 bases between the two ends. Germline CDR1 MDHEN, CDR2 SYDVKM. The CDR3 sequence is 14 residues long.

Worth noting for this clone: It may be a read error: a sequence one base away is much more abundant. The J gene is TRBJ2-1, the V gene TRBV5-1; 11 bases are a match to TRBD2. V lost 4 bases, J lost 3 bases, and 3 bases stayed unmatched. From germline, CDR1 is SGHRS and CDR2 YFSETQ. CDR3 size: 15 residues. CDR3 sequence (DNA): TGCGCCAGCAGCCCGGGACTAGCGGTCTACAATGAGCAGTTCTTC. Its protein product is CASSPGLAVYNEQFF.

The chain carries TRBV28 and TRBJ2-6; D remains unclear. The CDR3 is made up of 19 amino acids. CDR1 and CDR2 (germline): MDHEN, SYDVKM. V gave up 4 bases and J gave up 2 bases, with 21 bases separating them. The CDR3 loop is CASSSVPWERFTGANVLTF. CDR3 in DNA: TGTGCCAGCAGTTCAGTGCCATGGGAACGGTTTACTGGGGCCAACGTCCTGACTTTC.

The chain joins TRBV27 to TRBJ1-2; D call uncertain. Germline V gene lookup returns CDR1 MNHEY and CDR2 SMNVEV (reference sequence). The CDR3 runs to 14 residues. V was clipped by 5 bases and J by 6 bases, with 16 bases between them. This CDR3 reads CASSPDANLDGYTF. The CDR3 nucleotides read TGTGCCAGCAGTCCAGACGCTAACCTTGATGGCTACACCTTC.

The chain has TRBV9 and TRBJ2-7; 12 bases map to TRBD2. Trimming removed 4 bases from V and 2 bases from J; junction bases left unmatched: 1. Per the germline V gene, CDR1 is SGDLS and CDR2 is YYNGEE. This CDR3 is 14 amino acids long. The CDR3 region is CASSPSGRAYEQYF. The CDR3 DNA is TGTGCCAGCAGCCCTAGCGGGAGGGCCTACGAGCAGTACTTC. The full variable domain, with the rest looked up from reference TRBV9 and TRBJ2-7, is DSGVTQTPKHLITATGQRVTLRCSPRSGDLSVYWYQQSLDQGLQFLIQYYNGEERAKGNILERFSAQQFPDLHSELNLSSLELGDSALYFCASSPSGRAYEQYFGPGTRLTVT.

The CDR3 reads CASTLGGALGDTQYF. The CDR3 region has the DNA TGTGCCAGCACCTTAGGGGGGGCGCTGGGAGATACGCAGTATTTT. The V and J genes are TRBV27 and TRBJ2-3; D possibly corresponds to TRBD2 (7 bases). Germline V gene data show CDR1 as MNHEY and CDR2 as SMNVEV (reference sequence). The CDR3 extends over 15 amino acids. V was cut by 7 bases and J by 5 bases, with 19 bases left in between.

The chain employs TRBV7-9 and TRBJ2-5; D is perhaps TRBD2 (7 bases). The ends were cut back, 5 bases at V and 7 bases at J, with 14 bases in the middle. The germline gives CDR1 SEHNR, CDR2 FQNEAQ (reference sequence). The CDR3 sequence is 13 residues long. In DNA form, the CDR3 reads TGTGCCAGCAGCCGTGAGGGGGAGGGGACCCAGTACTTC. Translated, it gives CASSREGEGTQYF.

V and J are TRBV7-3 and TRBJ2-2, with D tentatively TRBD1 or TRBD2 (6 bases each). The CDR3 length is 15 residues. Germline V gene sequence: CDR1 SGHTA, CDR2 FQGTGA. V was trimmed by 1 base and J by 6 bases, leaving 12 bases between them. The CDR3 is CASSLRGALAGELFF. The CDR3 DNA follows: TGTGCCAGCAGCTTAAGGGGGGCCCTAGCCGGGGAGCTGTTTTTT.

The chain carries TRBV21-1 and TRBJ1-1. TRBV21-1 is a pseudogene segment. This CDR3 region has 15 residues. CDR3 sequence reads: CASSELGGPNTEAFF. DNA of the CDR3: TGTGCCAGCAGCGAACTGGGGGGGCCCAACACTGAAGCTTTCTTT.

The CDR3, as DNA: TGTGCCAGCAGCATAGACAGGGGCACAGATACGCAGTATTTT. Amino acids: CASSIDRGTDTQYF. The rearrangement links TRBV28 to TRBJ2-3; 7 bases fit TRBD1. After removal of 6 bases from V and 1 base from J, the junction contained 4 bases not matched to a gene. This CDR3 region has 14 residues. Germline CDR1 MDHEN, CDR2 SYDVKM.

The chain uses TRBV7-9 and TRBJ1-2; D perhaps matches TRBD1 (5 bases). Germline V gives CDR1 SEHNR, CDR2 FQNEAQ (reference sequence). Trimming cost V 5 bases and J 2 bases, with 9 bases left between them. This CDR3 region has 13 residues. This chain's CDR3 is CASSVRGNYGYTF. DNA of the CDR3: TGTGCCAGCAGCGTGCGGGGGAACTATGGCTACACCTTC.

This chain links TRBV4-3 with TRBJ2-7; possibly TRBD2 for D (7 bases). Germline CDR1 and CDR2: LGHNA and YSLEER. This CDR3 spans 15 amino acids. Deletions cut 5 bases from V and 6 bases from J, with 20 bases between. This CDR3 reads CASSDRTRTYGEQYF. The CDR3 nucleotides are TGCGCCAGCAGCGACAGGACTAGAACCTATGGCGAGCAGTACTTC.

This chain connects TRBV28 to TRBJ1-2; 9 bases align to TRBD1. V trimming: 6 bases; J trimming: 2 bases; junction bases outside the gene matches: 7. The CDR3 consists of 15 residues. CDR1 and CDR2 from the germline V gene are MDHEN and SYDVKM. CDR3 region: CASRRTGAENYGYTF. The CDR3 region has the DNA TGTGCCAGCAGAAGGACAGGGGCGGAAAACTATGGCTACACCTTC.